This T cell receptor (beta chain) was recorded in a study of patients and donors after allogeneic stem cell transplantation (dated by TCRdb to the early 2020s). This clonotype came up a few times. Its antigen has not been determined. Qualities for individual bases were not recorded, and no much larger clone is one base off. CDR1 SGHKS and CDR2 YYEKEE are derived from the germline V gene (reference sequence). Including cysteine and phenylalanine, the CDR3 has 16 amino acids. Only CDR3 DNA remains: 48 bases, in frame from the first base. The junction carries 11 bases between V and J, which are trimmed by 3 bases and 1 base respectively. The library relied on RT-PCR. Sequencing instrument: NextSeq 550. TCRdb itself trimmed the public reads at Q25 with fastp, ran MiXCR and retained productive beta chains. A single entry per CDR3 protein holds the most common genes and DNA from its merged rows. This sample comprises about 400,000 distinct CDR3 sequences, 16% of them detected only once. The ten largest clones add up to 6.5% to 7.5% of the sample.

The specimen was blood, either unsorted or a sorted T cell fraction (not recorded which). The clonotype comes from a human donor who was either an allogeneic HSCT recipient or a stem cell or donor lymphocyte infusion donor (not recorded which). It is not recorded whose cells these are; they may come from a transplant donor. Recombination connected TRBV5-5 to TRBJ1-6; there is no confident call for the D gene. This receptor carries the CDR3 CASSSWTVSYNSPLHF. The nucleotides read TGTGCCAGCAGCTCCTGGACCGTTTCCTATAATTCACCCCTCCACTTT.